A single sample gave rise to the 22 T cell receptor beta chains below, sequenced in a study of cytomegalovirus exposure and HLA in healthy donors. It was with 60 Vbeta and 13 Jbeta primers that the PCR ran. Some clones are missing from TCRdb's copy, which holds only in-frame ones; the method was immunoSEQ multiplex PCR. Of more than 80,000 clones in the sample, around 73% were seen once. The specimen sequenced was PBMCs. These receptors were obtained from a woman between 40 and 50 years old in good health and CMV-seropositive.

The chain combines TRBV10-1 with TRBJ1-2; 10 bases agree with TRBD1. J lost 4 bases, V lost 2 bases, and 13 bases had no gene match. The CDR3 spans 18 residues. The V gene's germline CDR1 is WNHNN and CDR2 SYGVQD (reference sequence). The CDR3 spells CASSEPRGQGRLSYGYTF. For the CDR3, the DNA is TGCGCCAGCAGTGAGCCCCGGGGACAGGGGAGACTTAGCTATGGCTACACCTTC.

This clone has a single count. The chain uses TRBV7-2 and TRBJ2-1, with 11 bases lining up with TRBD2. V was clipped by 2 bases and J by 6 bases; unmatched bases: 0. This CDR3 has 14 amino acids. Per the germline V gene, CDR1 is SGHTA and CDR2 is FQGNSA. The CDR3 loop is CASSLTSGSNEQFF. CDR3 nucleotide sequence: TGTGCCAGCAGCTTAACTAGCGGGAGCAATGAGCAGTTCTTC. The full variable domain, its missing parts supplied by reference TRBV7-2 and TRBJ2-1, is GAGVSQSPSNKVTEKGKDVELRCDPISGHTALYWYRQSLGQGLEFLIYFQGNSAPDKSGLPSDRFSAERTGGSVSTLTIQRTQQEDSAVYLCASSLTSGSNEQFFGPGTRLTVL.

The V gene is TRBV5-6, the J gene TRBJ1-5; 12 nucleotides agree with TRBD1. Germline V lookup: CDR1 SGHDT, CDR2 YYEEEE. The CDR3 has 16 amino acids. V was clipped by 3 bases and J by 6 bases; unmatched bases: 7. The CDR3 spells CASSSGTGGRGQPQHF. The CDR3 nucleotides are TGTGCCAGCAGCTCGGGGACAGGGGGCCGGGGTCAGCCCCAGCATTTT.

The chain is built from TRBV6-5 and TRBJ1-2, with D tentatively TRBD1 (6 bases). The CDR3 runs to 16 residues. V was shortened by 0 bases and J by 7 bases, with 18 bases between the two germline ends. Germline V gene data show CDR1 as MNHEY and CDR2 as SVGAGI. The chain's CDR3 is CASSYSGAANYGGYTF. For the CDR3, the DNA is TGTGCCAGCAGTTACTCGGGGGCGGCCAACTACGGTGGCTACACCTTC.

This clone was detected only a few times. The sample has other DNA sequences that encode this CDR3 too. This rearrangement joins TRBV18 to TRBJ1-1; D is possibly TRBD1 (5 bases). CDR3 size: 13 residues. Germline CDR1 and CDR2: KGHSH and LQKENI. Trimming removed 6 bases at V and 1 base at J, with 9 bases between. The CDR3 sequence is CASSPTGNTEAFF. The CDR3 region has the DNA TGTGCCAGCTCGCCCACAGGGAACACTGAAGCTTTCTTT.

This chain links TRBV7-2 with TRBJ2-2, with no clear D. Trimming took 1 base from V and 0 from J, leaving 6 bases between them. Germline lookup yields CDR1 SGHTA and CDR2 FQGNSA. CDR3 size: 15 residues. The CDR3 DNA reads TGTGCCAGCAGCTTAGGGCTTGCGAACACCGGGGAGCTGTTTTTT. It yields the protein CASSLGLANTGELFF.

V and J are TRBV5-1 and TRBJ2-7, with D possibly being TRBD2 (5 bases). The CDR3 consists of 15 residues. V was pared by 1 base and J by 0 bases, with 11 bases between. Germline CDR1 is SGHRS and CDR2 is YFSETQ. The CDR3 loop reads CASSLTTGFSYEQYF. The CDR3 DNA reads TGCGCCAGCAGCTTGACGACGGGATTCTCCTACGAGCAGTACTTC.

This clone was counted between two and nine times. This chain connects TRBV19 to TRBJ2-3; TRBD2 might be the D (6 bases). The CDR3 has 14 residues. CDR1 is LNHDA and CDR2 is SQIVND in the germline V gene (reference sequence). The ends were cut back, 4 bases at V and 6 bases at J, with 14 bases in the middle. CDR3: CASSKGTGLDTQYF. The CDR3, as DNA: TGTGCCAGTAGTAAGGGGACTGGCCTGGATACGCAGTATTTT.

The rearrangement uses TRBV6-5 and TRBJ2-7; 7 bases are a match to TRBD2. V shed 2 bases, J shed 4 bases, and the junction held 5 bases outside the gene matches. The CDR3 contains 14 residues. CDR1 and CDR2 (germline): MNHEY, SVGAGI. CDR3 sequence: CASSYGLGGYEQYF. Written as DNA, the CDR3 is TGTGCCAGCAGTTACGGACTAGGCGGATACGAGCAGTACTTC.

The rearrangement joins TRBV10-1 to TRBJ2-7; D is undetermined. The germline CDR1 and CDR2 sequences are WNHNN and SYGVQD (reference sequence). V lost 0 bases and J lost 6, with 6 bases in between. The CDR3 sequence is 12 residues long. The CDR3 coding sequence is TGCGCCAGCAGTGAGTCCTGGAGCGAGCAGTACTTC. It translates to CASSESWSEQYF.

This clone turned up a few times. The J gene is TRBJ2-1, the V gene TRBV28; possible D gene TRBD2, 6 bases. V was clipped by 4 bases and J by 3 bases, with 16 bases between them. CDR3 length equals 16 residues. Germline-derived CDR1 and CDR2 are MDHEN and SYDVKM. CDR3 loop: CASSSLPGTLYNEQFF. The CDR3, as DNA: TGTGCCAGCAGTTCTCTCCCCGGGACTCTCTACAATGAGCAGTTCTTC. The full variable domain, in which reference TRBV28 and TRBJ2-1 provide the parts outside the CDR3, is DVKVTQSSRYLVKRTGEKVFLECVQDMDHENMFWYRQDPGLGLRLIYFSYDVKMKEKGDIPEGYSVSREKKERFSLILESASTNQTSMYLCASSSLPGTLYNEQFFGPGTRLTVL.

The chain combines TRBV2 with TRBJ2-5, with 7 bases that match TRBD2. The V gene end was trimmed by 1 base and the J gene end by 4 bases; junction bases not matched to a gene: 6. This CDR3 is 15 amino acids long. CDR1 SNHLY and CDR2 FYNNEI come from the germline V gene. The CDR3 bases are TGTGCCAGCAGTGAAGAGGCTAGCGGAGGAGAGACCCAGTACTTC. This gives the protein CASSEEASGGETQYF.

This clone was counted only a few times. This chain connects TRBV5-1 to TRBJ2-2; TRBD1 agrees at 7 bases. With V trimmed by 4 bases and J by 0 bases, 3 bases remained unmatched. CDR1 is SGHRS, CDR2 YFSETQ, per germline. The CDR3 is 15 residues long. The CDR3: CASSLQGSNTGELFF. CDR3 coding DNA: TGCGCCAGCAGCCTACAGGGGTCGAACACCGGGGAGCTGTTTTTT.

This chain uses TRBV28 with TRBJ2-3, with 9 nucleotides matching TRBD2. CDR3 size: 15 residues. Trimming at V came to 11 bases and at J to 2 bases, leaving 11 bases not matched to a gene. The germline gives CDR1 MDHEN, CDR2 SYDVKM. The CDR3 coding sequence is TGTGCCGCCTGTCTCACTAGCGGGTACACAGATACGCAGTATTTT. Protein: CAACLTSGYTDTQYF.

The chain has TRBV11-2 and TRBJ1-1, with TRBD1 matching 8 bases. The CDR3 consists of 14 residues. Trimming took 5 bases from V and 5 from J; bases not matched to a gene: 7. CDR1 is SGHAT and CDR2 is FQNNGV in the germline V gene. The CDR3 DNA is TGTGCCAGCAGCCCCCAGGGGGCCGGGACTGAAGCTTTCTTT. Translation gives CASSPQGAGTEAFF.

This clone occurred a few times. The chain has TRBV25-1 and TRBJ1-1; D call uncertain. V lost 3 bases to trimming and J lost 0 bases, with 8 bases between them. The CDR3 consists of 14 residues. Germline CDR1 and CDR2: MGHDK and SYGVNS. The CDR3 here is CASSESKLNTEAFF. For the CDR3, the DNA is TGTGCCAGCAGTGAGTCCAAATTGAACACTGAAGCTTTCTTT. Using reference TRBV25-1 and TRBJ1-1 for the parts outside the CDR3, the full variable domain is EADIYQTPRYLVIGTGKKITLECSQTMGHDKMYWYQQDPGMELHLIHYSYGVNSTEKGDLSSESTVSRIRTEHFPLTLESARPSHTSQYLCASSESKLNTEAFFGQGTRLTVV.

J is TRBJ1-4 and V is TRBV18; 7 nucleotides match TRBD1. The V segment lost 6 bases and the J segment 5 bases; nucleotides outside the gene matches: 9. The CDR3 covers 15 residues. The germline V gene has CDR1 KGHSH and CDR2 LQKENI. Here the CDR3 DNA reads TGTGCCAGCTCCCCTGACGACAGGGTGAATGAAAAACTGTTTTTT. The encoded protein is CASSPDDRVNEKLFF. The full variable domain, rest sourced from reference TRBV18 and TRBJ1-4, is NAGVMQNPRHLVRRRGQEARLRCSPMKGHSHVYWYRQLPEEGLKFMVYLQKENIIDESGMPKERFSAEFPKEGPSILRIQQVVRGDSAAYFCASSPDDRVNEKLFFGSGTQLSVL.

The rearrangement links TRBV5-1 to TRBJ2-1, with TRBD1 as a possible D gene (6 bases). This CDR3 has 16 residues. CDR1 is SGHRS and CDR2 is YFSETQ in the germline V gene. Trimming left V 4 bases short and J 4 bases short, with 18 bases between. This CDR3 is CASSVQQGPGYNEQFF. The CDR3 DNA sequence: TGCGCCAGCAGCGTACAACAGGGCCCGGGGTACAATGAGCAGTTCTTC.

The CDR3 loop is CASSFRSSSGNTIYF. The CDR3 DNA reads as TGTGCCAGCAGTTTCCGGTCTTCGTCTGGAAACACCATATATTTT. This chain uses TRBV2 with TRBJ1-3; no clear D. The CDR3 is made up of 15 amino acids. CDR1 is SNHLY, CDR2 FYNNEI, per germline. Trimming took 5 bases from V and 1 from J, leaving 12 bases between them.

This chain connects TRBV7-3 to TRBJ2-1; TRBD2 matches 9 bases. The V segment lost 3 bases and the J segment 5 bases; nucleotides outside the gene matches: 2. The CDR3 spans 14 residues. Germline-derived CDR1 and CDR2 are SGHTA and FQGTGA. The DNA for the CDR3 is TGTGCCAGCAGCTTCGTAGCGGGAGACAATGAGCAGTTCTTC. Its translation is CASSFVAGDNEQFF.

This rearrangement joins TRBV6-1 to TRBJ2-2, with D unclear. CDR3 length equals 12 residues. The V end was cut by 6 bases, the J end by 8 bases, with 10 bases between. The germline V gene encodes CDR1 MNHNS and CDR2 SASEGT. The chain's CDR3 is CASSLRGGELFF. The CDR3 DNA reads TGTGCCAGCAGCTTGAGAGGAGGGGAGCTGTTTTTT.

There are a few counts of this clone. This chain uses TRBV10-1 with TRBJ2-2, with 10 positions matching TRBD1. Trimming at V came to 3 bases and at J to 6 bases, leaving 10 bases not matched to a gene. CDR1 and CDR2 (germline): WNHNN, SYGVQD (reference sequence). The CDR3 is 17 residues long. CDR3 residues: CASSEDRGRVGSGELFF. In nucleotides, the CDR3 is TGCGCCAGCAGTGAAGACAGGGGGCGAGTTGGATCCGGGGAGCTGTTTTTT.